The rows below give T cell receptor beta chains drawn from one sample of a study of T cells after yellow fever vaccination. TCRdb passed the 5' RACE reads through MiXCR, listing each CDR3 protein once. The sample lists under 600,000 distinct CDR3 sequences; about a fifth were seen once. The sequences come from PBMCs, collected 21 days after the first yellow fever vaccination. Every receptor here comes from a man aged 18 to 35 who received the YFV17D yellow fever vaccine. The CDR3 runs from the conserved cysteine through the conserved F or W. A D gene is named only where the DNA matches it firmly. The listing skips clone size in some rows; elsewhere it reads once, few, many or a size class.

V gene	clone size	D gene	J gene	CDR3 DNA	CDR3 protein
TRBV9	NA	TRBD2	TRBJ2-3	TGTGCCAGCAGCGTAGCTCCTTTAGCGGGGTCTTTCACAGATACGCAGTATTTT	CASSVAPLAGSFTDTQYF
TRBV28	few	NA	TRBJ1-4	TGTGCCAGCAGTTTAAGCAGGGAACTGTTTTTT	CASSLSRELFF
TRBV6-5	once	NA	TRBJ2-7	TGTGCCAGCAGTTACACCCGGACAGTGGGAGGGTACGAGCAGTACTTC	CASSYTRTVGGYEQYF
TRBV29-1	few	NA	TRBJ2-2	TGCAGCGGAGGGGCGGACACCGGGGAGCTGTTTTTT	CSGGADTGELFF
TRBV2	many	NA	TRBJ1-2	TGTGCCAGCAGTGAAGAGGCAGGGAGTGGCTACACCTTC	CASSEEAGSGYTF
TRBV20-1	NA	NA	TRBJ2-1	TGCAGTGCTGAGGGTGACAGCTACAATGAGCAGTTCTTC	CSAEGDSYNEQFF
TRBV18	many	NA	TRBJ2-1	TGTGCCAGCTCACCTAGAGATTACAATGAGCAGTTCTTC	CASSPRDYNEQFF
TRBV20-1	once	NA	TRBJ2-3	TGCAGTGCCCCCAGGGAGACAGATACGCAGTATTTT	CSAPRETDTQYF
TRBV5-1	few	NA	TRBJ2-3	TGCGCCAGCAGCCCATGGGGCTACACAGATACGCAGTATTTT	CASSPWGYTDTQYF
TRBV4-3	few	NA	TRBJ2-4	TGCGCCAGCAGCCAAGAAATGGGGATGGGCAGGGCCAAAAACATTCAGTACTTC	CASSQEMGMGRAKNIQYF
TRBV12-1	NA	NA	TRBJ1-2	TGTGCCAGCAGTTTTGTCTGTAAGGGAGGCGCCTATGGCTACACCTTC	CASSFVCKGGAYGYTF
TRBV3-1	few	NA	TRBJ2-2	TGTGCCAGCAGCCAAGATGCACACGTGAAAGCCGGGGAGCTGTTTTTT	CASSQDAHVKAGELFF
TRBV20-1	few	NA	TRBJ2-3	TGCAGTGGGGAGTTGGCGGGGGCGGATACGCAGTATTTT	CSGELAGADTQYF
TRBV12-3/TRBV12-4	NA	TRBD1	TRBJ1-1	TGTGCCAGCAGGCCGGGACAGGGACCGACTGAAGCTTTCTTT	CASRPGQGPTEAFF
TRBV19	NA	NA	TRBJ2-1	TGTGCCAGTAGTATAAAACAGGGTCCCTACAATGAGCAGTTCTTC	CASSIKQGPYNEQFF
TRBV4-3	NA	NA	TRBJ1-1	TGCGCCAGCAGCCAAAGAGGGAGGACTGAAGCTTTCTTT	CASSQRGRTEAFF
TRBV19	NA	NA	TRBJ1-2	TGTGCCAGTAGTGACGGGGGTGGCTACACCTTC	CASSDGGGYTF
TRBV9	few	NA	TRBJ1-1	TGTGCCAGCAGCGTAGAAGCTTCCAGGGGAGGCACTGAAGCTTTCTTT	CASSVEASRGGTEAFF
TRBV5-1	many	TRBD1	TRBJ2-2	TGCGCCAGCAGCGCCGGGACAGGAGAAACCGGGGAGCTGTTTTTT	CASSAGTGETGELFF
TRBV6-1	few	NA	TRBJ2-7	TGTGCCAGCAGTGAAAGTTTGTACGGACCTTACGAGCAGTACTTC	CASSESLYGPYEQYF
TRBV2	few	NA	TRBJ2-3	TGTGCCACCTCTCCCGCTGCAGGGTCTGATACGCAGTATTTT	CATSPAAGSDTQYF
TRBV7-3	few	NA	TRBJ1-1	TGTGCCAGCAGCTTAAACGGGGACACTGAAGCTTTCTTT	CASSLNGDTEAFF
TRBV6-2/TRBV6-3	NA	TRBD1	TRBJ1-1	TGTGCCAGCAGTTACTCCTGGGGACAGGACACTGAAGCTTTCTTT	CASSYSWGQDTEAFF
TRBV29-1	NA	NA	TRBJ2-3	TGCAGCGTTGGGGCAGCTTCTAGCACAGATACGCAGTATTTT	CSVGAASSTDTQYF
TRBV4-1	NA	NA	TRBJ1-5	TGCGCCAGCAGCCAAGTAGGGGGGGGGGGCAATCAGCCCCAGCATTTT	CASSQVGGGGNQPQHF
TRBV7-8	few	TRBD2	TRBJ2-7	TGTGCCAGCAGCTTACTGACTAGCGGGGGGCAGGGTGATGAGCAGTACTTC	CASSLLTSGGQGDEQYF
TRBV6-2/TRBV6-3	NA	NA	TRBJ2-4	TGTGCCAGCAGTGTGGGTTCCCAAAACATTCAGTACTTC	CASSVGSQNIQYF
TRBV5-1	few	NA	TRBJ2-1	TGCGCCAGTAGCCAAACCTTCGGCTCCTACAATGAGCAGTTCTTC	CASSQTFGSYNEQFF
TRBV10-3	NA	TRBD1	TRBJ1-5	TGTGCCATCAGTACGGGACAGGGGAAGAATCAGCCCCAGCATTTT	CAISTGQGKNQPQHF
TRBV12-3/TRBV12-4	few	TRBD2	TRBJ2-1	TGTGCCAGCAGTTTTTCCGGGGGGGGAACGAGTGAGCAGTTCTTC	CASSFSGGGTSEQFF
TRBV7-2	few	NA	TRBJ1-1	TGTGCCAGCAGCTTAGTGTTTGAAGCTTTCTTT	CASSLVFEAFF
TRBV7-2	NA	NA	TRBJ2-7	TGTGCCAGCAGCTTCACGGGACTCCCCTACGAGCAGTACTTC	CASSFTGLPYEQYF
TRBV18	NA	NA	TRBJ2-5	TGTGCCAGCTCACCGGGCAGGGACGAGACCCAGTACTTC	CASSPGRDETQYF
TRBV6-5	NA	NA	TRBJ2-7	TGTGCCAGCAGTTACGGAGAGAACTACGAGCAGTACTTC	CASSYGENYEQYF
TRBV4-1	few	TRBD2	TRBJ2-4	TGCGCCAGCAGCCAAGTTTTTCCTAGCGGGGCCAAAAACATTCAGTACTTC	CASSQVFPSGAKNIQYF
TRBV29-1	NA	NA	TRBJ1-1	TGCAGCGTGGAGGAGTGGGGCGACACTGAAGCTTTCTTT	CSVEEWGDTEAFF
TRBV20-1	many	TRBD2	TRBJ2-5	TGCAGTGCTCCCCGGGGGGATCCAGAGACCCAGTACTTC	CSAPRGDPETQYF
TRBV4-2	many	NA	TRBJ2-7	TGTGCCAGCAGCCCGGACACATCCTACGAGCAGTACTTC	CASSPDTSYEQYF
TRBV4-1	NA	NA	TRBJ1-2	TGCGCCAGCAGCCAAGGCTTTCCCGTGGGGGGCTACACCTTC	CASSQGFPVGGYTF
TRBV5-5	NA	TRBD2	TRBJ2-7	TGTGCCAGCAGCTCGACCCCGGTAGCGGGGGTCTACGAGCAGTACTTC	CASSSTPVAGVYEQYF
TRBV6-6	NA	NA	TRBJ2-3	TGTGCCAGCGGTTCGGATACGCAGTATTTT	CASGSDTQYF
TRBV18	NA	NA	TRBJ1-4	TGTGCCAGCTCACTCCCGGACCGTGAAAAACTGTTTTTT	CASSLPDREKLFF
TRBV20-1	many	TRBD1	TRBJ2-5	TGCAGTGCTAGAGATCCGACAGGGGGCAGGAAGACCCAGTACTTC	CSARDPTGGRKTQYF
TRBV7-9	NA	NA	TRBJ2-2	TGTGCCAGCAGCTGGGATCCGGGGGAGCTGTTTTTT	CASSWDPGELFF
TRBV5-8	many	NA	TRBJ2-3	TGTGCCAGCAGCCCGGACTTGATGGATACGCAGTATTTT	CASSPDLMDTQYF
TRBV5-1	NA	NA	TRBJ2-6	TGCGCCAGCAGAACGGGTGTCTCTGGGGCCAACGTCCTGACTTTC	CASRTGVSGANVLTF
TRBV15	NA	TRBD1	TRBJ1-6	TGTGCCACCAGCAGCCGAGGCCGGACAGGTTATAATTCACCCCTCCACTTT	CATSSRGRTGYNSPLHF
TRBV4-2	NA	NA	TRBJ2-2	TGTGCCAGCAGCCAAGCCCACAGGGACCCCGGGGAGCTGTTTTTT	CASSQAHRDPGELFF